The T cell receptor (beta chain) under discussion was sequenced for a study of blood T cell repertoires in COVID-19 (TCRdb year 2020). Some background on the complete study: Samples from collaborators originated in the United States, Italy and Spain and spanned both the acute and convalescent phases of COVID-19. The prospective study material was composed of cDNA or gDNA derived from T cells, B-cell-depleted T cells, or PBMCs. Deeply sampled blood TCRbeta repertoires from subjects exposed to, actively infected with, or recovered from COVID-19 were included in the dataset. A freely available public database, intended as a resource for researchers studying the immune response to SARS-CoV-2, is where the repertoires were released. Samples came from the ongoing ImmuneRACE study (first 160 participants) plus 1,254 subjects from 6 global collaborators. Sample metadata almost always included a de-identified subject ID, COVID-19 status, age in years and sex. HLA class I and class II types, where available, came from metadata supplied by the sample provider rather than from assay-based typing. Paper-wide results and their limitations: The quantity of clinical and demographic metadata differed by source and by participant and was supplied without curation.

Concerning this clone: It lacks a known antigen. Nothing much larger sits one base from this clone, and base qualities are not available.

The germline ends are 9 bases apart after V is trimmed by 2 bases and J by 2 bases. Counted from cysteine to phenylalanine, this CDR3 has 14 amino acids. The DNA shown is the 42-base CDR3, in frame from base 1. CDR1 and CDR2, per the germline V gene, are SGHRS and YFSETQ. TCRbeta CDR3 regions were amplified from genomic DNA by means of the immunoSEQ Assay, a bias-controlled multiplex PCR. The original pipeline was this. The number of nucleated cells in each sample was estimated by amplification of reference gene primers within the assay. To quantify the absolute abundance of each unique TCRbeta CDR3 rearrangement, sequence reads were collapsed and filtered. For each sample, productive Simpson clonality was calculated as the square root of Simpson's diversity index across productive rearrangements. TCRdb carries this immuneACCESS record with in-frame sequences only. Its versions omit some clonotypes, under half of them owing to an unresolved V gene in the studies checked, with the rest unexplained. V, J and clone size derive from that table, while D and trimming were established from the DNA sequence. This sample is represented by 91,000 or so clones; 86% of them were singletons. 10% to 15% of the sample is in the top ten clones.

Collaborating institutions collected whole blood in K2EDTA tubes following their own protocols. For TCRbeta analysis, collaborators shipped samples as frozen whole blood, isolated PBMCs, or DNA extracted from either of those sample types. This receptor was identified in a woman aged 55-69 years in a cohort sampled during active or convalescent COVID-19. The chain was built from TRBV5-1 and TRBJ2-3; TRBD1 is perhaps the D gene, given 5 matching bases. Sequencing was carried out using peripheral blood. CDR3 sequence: CASSLRGATDTQYF. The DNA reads TGCGCCAGCAGCTTAAGGGGTGCCACAGATACGCAGTATTTT.